These 20 T cell receptor beta chains were sequenced from one sample in a study of human T cells and chemical hapten exposure. Time point meaning: pre-sensitization, week 0. Treatment indicated: therapeutic diphenylcyclopropenone sensitization with weekly scalp DPC. Each CDR3 protein is one row after TCRdb ran MiXCR on the RACE reads. The profile shows approximately 260,000 distinct CDR3 sequences, 7% to 10% of them singletons. The source was whole blood, collected in connection with sensitization to the hapten diphenylcyclopropenone (DPC). These receptors all come from a woman in her thirties or forties with alopecia areata. Some clones in this sample may be carry-over from other donors' samples.

J is TRBJ2-5 and V is TRBV27; 9 bases map to TRBD2. V shed 1 base, J shed 5 bases, and the junction held 8 bases outside the gene matches. CDR3 length: 16 residues. The germline V gene encodes CDR1 MNHEY and CDR2 SMNVEV (reference sequence). CDR3 DNA sequence: TGTGCCAGCAGTTTATATAGCGGGAGATTTGGGGAGACCCAGTACTTC. It yields the protein CASSLYSGRFGETQYF.

Many counts were recorded for this clonotype. The chain employs TRBV2 and TRBJ2-1; D gene unclear. Trimming pared 1 base from V and 3 bases from J, leaving 7 bases between. CDR1 and CDR2 (germline): SNHLY, FYNNEI. This CDR3 spans 14 amino acids. CDR3 amino acids: CASSEGGLYNEQFF. DNA for the CDR3: TGTGCCAGCAGTGAAGGGGGTCTCTACAATGAGCAGTTCTTC.

The V gene is TRBV28, the J gene TRBJ1-2, with D hard to call. The germline gives CDR1 MDHEN, CDR2 SYDVKM. Trimming pared 4 bases from V and 7 bases from J, leaving 13 bases between. The CDR3 covers 13 residues. DNA of the CDR3: TGTGCCAGCAGTTCACACCACATCAGTGGCTACACCTTC. Its protein is CASSSHHISGYTF.

This clonotype occurred many times. The CDR3 reads CASSPVNTGELFF. The DNA for the CDR3 is TGCGCCAGCAGCCCAGTGAACACCGGGGAGCTGTTTTTT. The chain recombines TRBV5-1 with TRBJ2-2; no definite D call. The V gene's germline CDR1 is SGHRS and CDR2 YFSETQ. Trimming removed 4 bases at V and 1 base at J, with 5 bases between. The CDR3 spans 13 residues. Together with reference TRBV5-1 and TRBJ2-2, the CDR3 gives the full variable domain: KAGVTQTPRYLIKTRGQQVTLSCSPISGHRSVSWYQQTPGQGLQFLFEYFSETQRNKGNFPGRFSGRQFSNSRSEMNVSTLELGDSALYLCASSPVNTGELFFGEGSRLTVL.

This clonotype was observed a few times. CDR3 loop: CSARGQVHQPQHF. Written as DNA, the CDR3 is TGCAGTGCTAGAGGCCAAGTCCATCAGCCCCAGCATTTT. V is TRBV20-1 and J is TRBJ1-5; D gene unclear. Trimming stripped 1 base from V and 5 bases from J, with 9 bases between. This CDR3 is built from 13 residues. Germline V gene lookup returns CDR1 DFQATT and CDR2 SNEGSKA (reference sequence).

This clonotype was counted many times. The CDR3 is CASRLGARDTQYF. In DNA form, the CDR3 reads TGCGCCAGCAGGTTAGGGGCAAGAGATACGCAGTATTTT. The chain combines TRBV5-1 with TRBJ2-3; the D gene is possibly TRBD1 (5 bases). The germline gives CDR1 SGHRS, CDR2 YFSETQ. V lost 5 bases and J lost 5, with 12 bases in between. This CDR3 contains 13 residues.

J is TRBJ1-1 and V is TRBV20-1; TRBD1 matches at 11 bases. Trimming took 3 bases from V and 8 from J; bases not matched to a gene: 5. Germline-derived CDR1 and CDR2 are DFQATT and SNEGSKA (reference sequence). CDR3 length: 13 residues. The CDR3 DNA reads TGCAGTGCTAGCCAGAGGGACAGGGGGGAAGCTTTCTTT. Protein product: CSASQRDRGEAFF.

This clonotype came up a few times. The chain recombines TRBV6-2 or TRBV6-3 with TRBJ2-7; 7 bases are shared with TRBD2. CDR1 is MNHEY and CDR2 is SVGEGT in the germline V gene. The J segment lost 0 bases and the V segment lost 6 bases, leaving 8 bases of the junction unmatched. The CDR3 covers 15 residues. This CDR3 is CASRLTSVSSYEQYF. The DNA for the CDR3 is TGTGCCAGCAGACTCACTAGCGTGAGCTCCTACGAGCAGTACTTC.

As DNA, the CDR3 is TGTGCCAGCAACCCAAGTTTCGGGGGGCCCGCAGATACGCAGTATTTT. The encoded protein is CASNPSFGGPADTQYF. The chain uses TRBV2 and TRBJ2-3; tentative D call: TRBD2 (7 bases). The germline CDR1 and CDR2 sequences are SNHLY and FYNNEI. This CDR3 is 16 amino acids long. Deletions cut 7 bases from V and 4 bases from J, with 21 bases between.

This clonotype has a handful of counts. As DNA, the CDR3 is TGTGCCTGGAGTGGCCGGGACAGGGGGCCGAGCTCCTACAATGAGCAGTTCTTC. Amino acid sequence: CAWSGRDRGPSSYNEQFF. V is TRBV30 and J is TRBJ2-1, with TRBD1 matching 12 bases. There are 18 residues in the CDR3. Germline V lookup: CDR1 GTSNPN, CDR2 SVGIG (reference sequence). Unmatched junction bases numbered 7, after V lost 1 base and J lost 0 bases.

This clonotype was detected only a few times. The chain couples TRBV6-5 to TRBJ2-5, with 8 positions matching TRBD2. Germline CDR1 reads MNHEY; CDR2 reads SVGAGI. V lost 4 bases, J lost 4 bases, and 5 bases stayed unmatched. This CDR3 has 14 amino acids. CDR3 sequence (DNA): TGTGCCAGCAGTTTCCAAAGCGGGAGAGAGACCCAGTACTTC. It encodes CASSFQSGRETQYF.

This clonotype was recorded many times. The gene calls are TRBV24-1 and TRBJ2-1; TRBD2 agrees at 12 bases. V lost 3 bases, J lost 6 bases, and 5 bases stayed unmatched. The CDR3 has 16 residues. Germline V gene data show CDR1 as KGHDR and CDR2 as SFDVKD. The CDR3, as DNA: TGTGCCACCAGTGATCGGAGACTAGCGGGAGTCAATGAGCAGTTCTTC. Encoded protein: CATSDRRLAGVNEQFF.

This rearrangement joins TRBV24-1 to TRBJ2-7; 13 bases map to TRBD2. Germline CDR1 reads KGHDR; CDR2 reads SFDVKD. The CDR3 covers 18 residues. The J segment lost 1 base and the V segment lost 7 bases, leaving 12 bases of the junction unmatched. The CDR3, as DNA: TGTGCCACCAGACCGGGACTAGCGGGATTCTTATCGTCCTACGAGCAGTACTTC. It is translated as CATRPGLAGFLSSYEQYF.

This clonotype has only a few counts. The rearrangement links TRBV11-2 to TRBJ2-3, with a tentative D call TRBD2 (5 bases). CDR1 is SGHAT, CDR2 FQNNGV, per germline. The CDR3 extends over 14 amino acids. The V and J ends lost 5 bases and 1 base respectively, with 10 bases between them. The CDR3 sequence: CASSALAGTDTQYF. CDR3 DNA sequence: TGTGCCAGCAGCGCCCTAGCAGGCACAGATACGCAGTATTTT.

This clonotype was seen a handful of times. The chain couples TRBV12-3 or TRBV12-4 to TRBJ2-7; perhaps TRBD2 as D (6 bases). V lost 5 bases to trimming and J lost 7 bases, with 18 bases between them. CDR3 length: 14 amino acids. The CDR3: CASSQSRGAGEQYF. In DNA form, the CDR3 reads TGTGCCAGCAGTCAAAGCCGCGGGGCGGGGGAGCAGTACTTC.

This chain uses TRBV20-1 with TRBJ2-7; 11 bases match TRBD1. The CDR3 consists of 14 residues. Germline V CDR1 and CDR2: DFQATT, SNEGSKA (reference sequence). V shed 5 bases and J 4 bases; nucleotides not matched to a gene: 7. For the CDR3, the DNA is TGCAGTGCTTGGGACAGGGGGACCAAGTACGAGCAGTACTTC. Residues: CSAWDRGTKYEQYF.

This clonotype was observed a few times. This chain uses TRBV28 with TRBJ2-5, with 13 bases fitting TRBD2. Germline CDR1 reads MDHEN; CDR2 reads SYDVKM. The CDR3 consists of 15 residues. V trimming: 4 bases; J trimming: 5 bases; junction bases outside the gene matches: 4. The CDR3 DNA sequence: TGTGCCAGCAGTTCTTGGACTAGCGGGAGCGAGACCCAGTACTTC. Its protein product is CASSSWTSGSETQYF.

This clonotype showed up just a few times. This CDR3 reads CASSQVSGQGAFLTNEKLFF. The CDR3 DNA is TGTGCCAGCAGCCAAGTTTCGGGACAGGGGGCGTTTTTGACTAATGAAAAACTGTTTTTT. This chain connects TRBV14 to TRBJ1-4; 12 nucleotides align to TRBD1. The CDR3 extends over 20 amino acids. With V trimmed by 1 base and J by 2 bases, 11 bases remained unmatched. Germline V gene lookup returns CDR1 SGHDN and CDR2 FVKESK.

This clonotype has only a few counts. The chain joins TRBV29-1 to TRBJ2-1; TRBD1 aligns across 11 bases. The CDR3 has 14 residues. The V gene end was trimmed by 6 bases and the J gene end by 6 bases; junction bases not matched to a gene: 7. Per the germline V gene, CDR1 is SQVTM and CDR2 is ANQGSEA. CDR3 DNA sequence: TGCAGCGTCTCCGGACAGGGGGCGCGCAATGAGCAGTTCTTC. Translating gives CSVSGQGARNEQFF.

This clonotype was observed many times. The J gene is TRBJ2-7, the V gene TRBV12-3 or TRBV12-4; D may match TRBD1 or TRBD2 (6 bases each). This CDR3 has 14 residues. V dropped 5 bases and J dropped 3 bases, with 14 bases sitting between them. The CDR3 bases are TGTGCCAGCAGTCCCGAGGGGGGCCTCTACGAGCAGTACTTC. This translates into CASSPEGGLYEQYF.